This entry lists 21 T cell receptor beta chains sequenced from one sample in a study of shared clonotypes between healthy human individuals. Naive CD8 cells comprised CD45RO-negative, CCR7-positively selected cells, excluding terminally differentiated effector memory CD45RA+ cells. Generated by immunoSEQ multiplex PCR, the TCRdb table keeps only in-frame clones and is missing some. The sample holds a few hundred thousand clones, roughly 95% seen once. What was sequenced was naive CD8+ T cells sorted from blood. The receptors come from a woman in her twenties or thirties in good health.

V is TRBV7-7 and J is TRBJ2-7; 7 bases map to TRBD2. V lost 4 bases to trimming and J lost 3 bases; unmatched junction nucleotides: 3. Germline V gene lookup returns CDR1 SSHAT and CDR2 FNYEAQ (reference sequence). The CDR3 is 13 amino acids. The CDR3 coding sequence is TGTGCCAGCAGCTCATGGGAGGGCTACGAGCAGTACTTC. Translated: CASSSWEGYEQYF.

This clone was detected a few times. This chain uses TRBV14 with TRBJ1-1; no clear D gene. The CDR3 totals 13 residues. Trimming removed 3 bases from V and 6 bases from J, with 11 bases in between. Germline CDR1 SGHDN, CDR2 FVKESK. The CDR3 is CASSHTTGPEAFF. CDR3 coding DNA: TGTGCCAGCAGCCATACTACCGGACCTGAAGCTTTCTTT.

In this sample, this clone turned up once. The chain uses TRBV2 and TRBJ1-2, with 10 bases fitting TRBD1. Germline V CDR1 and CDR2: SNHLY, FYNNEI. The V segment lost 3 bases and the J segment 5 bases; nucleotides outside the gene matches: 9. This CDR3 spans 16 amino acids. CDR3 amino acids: CASSESPTGGYYGYTF. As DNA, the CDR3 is TGTGCCAGCAGTGAGAGCCCGACAGGGGGCTATTATGGCTACACCTTC.

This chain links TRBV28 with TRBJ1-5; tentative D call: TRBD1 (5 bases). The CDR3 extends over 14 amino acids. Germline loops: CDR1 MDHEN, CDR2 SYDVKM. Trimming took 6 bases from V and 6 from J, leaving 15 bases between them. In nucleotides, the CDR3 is TGTGCCAGCAGGGGGAATACAGGAGGTCAGCCCCAGCATTTT. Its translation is CASRGNTGGQPQHF.

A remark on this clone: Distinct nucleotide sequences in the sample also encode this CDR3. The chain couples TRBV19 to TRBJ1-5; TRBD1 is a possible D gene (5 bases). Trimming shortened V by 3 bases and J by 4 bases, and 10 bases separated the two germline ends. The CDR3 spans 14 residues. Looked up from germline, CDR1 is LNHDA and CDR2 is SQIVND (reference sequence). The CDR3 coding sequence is TGTGCCAGTAGTATCAGAGACAGAAATCAGCCCCAGCATTTT. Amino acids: CASSIRDRNQPQHF.

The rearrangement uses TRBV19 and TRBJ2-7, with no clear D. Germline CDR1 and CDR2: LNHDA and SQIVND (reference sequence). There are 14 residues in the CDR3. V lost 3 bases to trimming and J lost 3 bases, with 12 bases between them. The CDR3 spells CASSIAVAGYEQYF. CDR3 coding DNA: TGTGCCAGTAGTATCGCGGTGGCAGGCTACGAGCAGTACTTC.

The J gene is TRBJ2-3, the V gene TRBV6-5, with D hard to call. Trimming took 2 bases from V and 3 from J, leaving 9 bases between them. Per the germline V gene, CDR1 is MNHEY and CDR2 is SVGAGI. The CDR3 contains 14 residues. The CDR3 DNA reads TGTGCCAGCAGTTACGGGATGGGGACAGATACGCAGTATTTT. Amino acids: CASSYGMGTDTQYF.

The CDR3 here is CASYPAGTTYEQYF. As DNA, the CDR3 is TGTGCCAGCTATCCAGCGGGAACCACCTACGAGCAGTACTTC. This chain uses TRBV2 with TRBJ2-5; 7 nucleotides agree with TRBD2. Matching the DNA end better, TRBJ2-7 makes the J call doubtful. Germline CDR1 is SNHLY and CDR2 is FYNNEI. This CDR3 comprises 14 residues.

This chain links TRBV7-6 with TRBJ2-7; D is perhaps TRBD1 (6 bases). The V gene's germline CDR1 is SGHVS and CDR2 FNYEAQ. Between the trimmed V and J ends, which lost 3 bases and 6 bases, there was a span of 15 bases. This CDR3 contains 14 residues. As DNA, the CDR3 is TGTGCCAGCAGCTTGGGGGCAGGGGCAGGCGAGCAGTACTTC. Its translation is CASSLGAGAGEQYF.

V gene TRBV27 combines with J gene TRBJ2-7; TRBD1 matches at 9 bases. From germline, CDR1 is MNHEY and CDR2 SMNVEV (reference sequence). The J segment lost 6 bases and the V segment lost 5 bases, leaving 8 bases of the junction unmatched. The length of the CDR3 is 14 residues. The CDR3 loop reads CASSLTGGGTEQYF. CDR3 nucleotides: TGTGCCAGCAGTCTCACAGGGGGCGGGACCGAGCAGTACTTC.

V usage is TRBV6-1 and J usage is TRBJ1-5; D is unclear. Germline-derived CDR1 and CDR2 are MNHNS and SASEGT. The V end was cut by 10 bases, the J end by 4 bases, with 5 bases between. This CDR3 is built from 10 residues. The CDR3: CATANQPQHF. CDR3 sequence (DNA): TGTGCCACAGCTAATCAGCCCCAGCATTTT.

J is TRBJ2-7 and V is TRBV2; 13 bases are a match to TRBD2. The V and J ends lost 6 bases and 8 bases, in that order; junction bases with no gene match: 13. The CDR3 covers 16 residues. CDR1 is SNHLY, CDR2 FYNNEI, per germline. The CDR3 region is CASSQLAGGPYEQQYF. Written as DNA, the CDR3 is TGTGCCAGCAGCCAACTAGCGGGAGGGCCCTACGAGCAGCAGTACTTC.

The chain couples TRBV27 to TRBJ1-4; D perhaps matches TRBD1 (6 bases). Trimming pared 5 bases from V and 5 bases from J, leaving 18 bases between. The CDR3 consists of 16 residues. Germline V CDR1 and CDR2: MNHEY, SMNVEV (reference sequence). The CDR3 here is CASSLYGEQGNEKLFF. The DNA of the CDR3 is TGTGCCAGCAGTCTATACGGAGAACAGGGAAATGAAAAACTGTTTTTT.

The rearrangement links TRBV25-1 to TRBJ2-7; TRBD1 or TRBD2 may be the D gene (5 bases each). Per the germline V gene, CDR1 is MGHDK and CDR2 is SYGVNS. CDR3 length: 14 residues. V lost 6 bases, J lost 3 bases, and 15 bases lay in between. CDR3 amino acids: CASRSRDGIYEQYF. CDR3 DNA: TGTGCCAGCAGGTCCCGGGACGGAATCTACGAGCAGTACTTC.

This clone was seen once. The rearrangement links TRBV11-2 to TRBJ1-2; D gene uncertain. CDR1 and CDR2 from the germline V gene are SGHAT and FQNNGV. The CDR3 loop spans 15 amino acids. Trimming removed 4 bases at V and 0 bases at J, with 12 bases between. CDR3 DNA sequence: TGTGCCAGCAGCTCTTACAGCGGAGCTAACTATGGCTACACCTTC. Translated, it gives CASSSYSGANYGYTF.

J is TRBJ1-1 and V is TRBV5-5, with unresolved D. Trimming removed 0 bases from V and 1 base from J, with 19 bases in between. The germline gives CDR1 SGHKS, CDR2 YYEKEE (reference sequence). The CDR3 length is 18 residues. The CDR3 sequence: CASSLVGGLLAGNTEAFF. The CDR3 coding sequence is TGTGCCAGCAGCTTGGTGGGAGGACTACTAGCGGGGAACACTGAAGCTTTCTTT.

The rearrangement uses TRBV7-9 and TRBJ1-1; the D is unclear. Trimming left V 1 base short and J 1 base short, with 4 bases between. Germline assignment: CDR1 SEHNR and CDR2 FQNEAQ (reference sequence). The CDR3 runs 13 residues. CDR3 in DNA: TGTGCCAGCAGCTTAGGTGAGAACACTGAAGCTTTCTTT. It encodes CASSLGENTEAFF.

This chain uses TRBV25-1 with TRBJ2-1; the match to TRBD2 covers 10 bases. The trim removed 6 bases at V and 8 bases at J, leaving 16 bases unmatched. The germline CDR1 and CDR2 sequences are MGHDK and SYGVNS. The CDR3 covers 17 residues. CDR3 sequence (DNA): TGTGCCAGCAGCCCCGGACTAGCGGAGGGGGTTGCCTATGAGCAGTTCTTC. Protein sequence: CASSPGLAEGVAYEQFF.

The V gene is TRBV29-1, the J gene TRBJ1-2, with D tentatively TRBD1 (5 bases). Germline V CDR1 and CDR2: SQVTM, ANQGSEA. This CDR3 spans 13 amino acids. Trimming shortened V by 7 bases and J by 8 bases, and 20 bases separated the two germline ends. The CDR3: CSAPGPGQGGYTF. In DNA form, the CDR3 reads TGCAGCGCCCCGGGACCGGGGCAGGGAGGCTACACCTTC.

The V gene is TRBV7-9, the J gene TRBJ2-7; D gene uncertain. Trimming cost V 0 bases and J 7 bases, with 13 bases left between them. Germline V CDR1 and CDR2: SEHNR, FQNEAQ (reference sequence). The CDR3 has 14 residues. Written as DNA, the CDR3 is TGTGCCAGCAGCTTAGCGCTAGGTCATTATGAGCAGTACTTC. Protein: CASSLALGHYEQYF.

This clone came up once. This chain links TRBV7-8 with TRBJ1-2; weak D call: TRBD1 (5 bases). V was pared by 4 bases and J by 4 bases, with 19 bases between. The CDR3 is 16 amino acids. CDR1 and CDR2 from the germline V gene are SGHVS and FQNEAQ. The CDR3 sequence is CASSSSLQAGLYGYTF. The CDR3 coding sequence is TGTGCCAGCAGCTCCTCCCTTCAGGCGGGGCTCTATGGCTACACCTTC. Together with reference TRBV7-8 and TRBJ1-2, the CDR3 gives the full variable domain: GAGVSQSPRYKVAKRGQDVALRCDPISGHVSLFWYQQALGQGPEFLTYFQNEAQLDKSGLPSDRFFAERPEGSVSTLKIQRTQQEDSAVYLCASSSSLQAGLYGYTFGSGTRLTVV.